This T cell receptor (beta chain) is from a study of response to subunit inactivated influenza vaccine. This clonotype was seen a few times. Its antigen is currently unknown. TCRdb re-derived calls from the RT-PCR reads in MiXCR, one entry per CDR3 protein. The top ten clones hold less than 4% of a sample with about 500,000 distinct CDR3 sequences, approximately 17% of them seen once. Study-wide results and limits: That few new T cells are recruited by each seasonal influenza vaccination was the authors' suggestion.

This CDR3 has 13 residues. Germline CDR1 is SGHDT and CDR2 is YYEEEE. The V gene lost 4 bases and the J gene lost 3 bases, with 11 bases spanning the gap. This sequence was found in a man in his fifties or sixties who received an inactivated influenza vaccine. This sequence joins TRBV5-6 and TRBJ2-7; a possible D gene is TRBD1 (6 bases). Sequencing used CD4+ T cells sorted from PBMCs, obtained 23 to 25 months after vaccination. CDR3 protein: CASSTGQFYEQYF. The CDR3 nucleotides read TGTGCCAGCAGCACGGGACAATTCTACGAGCAGTACTTC.